The 17 T cell receptor beta chains given below trace back to one sample, sequenced in a study of T cells after yellow fever vaccination. TCRdb analysed the 5' RACE reads with MiXCR anew, one entry per CDR3 protein. The sample carries 250,000 or so distinct CDR3 sequences, 6.9% recorded once. This specimen was CD4+ T cells sorted from PBMCs, taken 15 days after the yellow fever booster vaccination. Receptor source: a man younger than 40 who received the YFV17D yellow fever vaccine.

This clonotype was seen at least ten times. V gene TRBV10-3 combines with J gene TRBJ2-1; D might be TRBD2 (5 bases). V lost 9 bases and J 5 bases, leaving 17 bases between the germline ends. The CDR3 is 14 amino acids. Germline V lookup: CDR1 ENHRY, CDR2 SYGVKD. The CDR3 region is CAIAAARGNNEQFF. The CDR3 DNA sequence: TGTGCCATAGCTGCAGCGCGAGGGAACAATGAGCAGTTCTTC.

This clonotype was found many times. The gene calls are TRBV6-5 and TRBJ1-3, with D hard to call. The germline gives CDR1 MNHEY, CDR2 SVGAGI. V was pared by 6 bases and J by 3 bases, with 18 bases between. The CDR3 consists of 16 residues. The CDR3 reads CASRSGLGPNGNTIYF. The CDR3 coding sequence is TGTGCCAGCAGGTCCGGCCTCGGGCCTAATGGAAACACCATATATTTT.

In this sample, this clonotype turned up a few times. V usage is TRBV20-1 and J usage is TRBJ2-7, with 12 positions matching TRBD2. Germline V gene data show CDR1 as DFQATT and CDR2 as SNEGSKA (reference sequence). The CDR3 sequence is 16 residues long. Germline trimming cut 6 bases from V and 0 bases from J; bases unmatched to any gene: 9. The CDR3 protein is CSAKPPSGRASYEQYF. CDR3 bases: TGCAGTGCCAAGCCCCCTAGCGGGAGGGCCTCCTACGAGCAGTACTTC.

In this sample, this clonotype turned up a few times. The rearrangement uses TRBV24-1 and TRBJ2-1; D call uncertain. Germline V gene lookup returns CDR1 KGHDR and CDR2 SFDVKD. Trimming stripped 2 bases from V and 9 bases from J, with 10 bases between. The CDR3 is 13 amino acids. CDR3 region: CATSDSGFGEQFF. The DNA of the CDR3 is TGTGCCACCAGTGATTCCGGGTTTGGTGAGCAGTTCTTC.

This clonotype was seen more than once but under ten times. DNA for the CDR3: TGCGCCAGCAGCCAAGATCACCGGGAGGGGACCGGGGAGCTGTTTTTT. Protein sequence: CASSQDHREGTGELFF. The chain employs TRBV4-3 and TRBJ2-2; 8 bases agree with TRBD2. The CDR3 length is 16 residues. Germline CDR1 and CDR2: LGHNA and YSLEER. Trimming cost V 0 bases and J 5 bases; bases outside gene matches: 5.

In its sample, this clonotype was seen a few times. The J gene is TRBJ2-1, the V gene TRBV20-1, with TRBD2 matching 13 bases. J was trimmed by 3 bases and V by 4 bases; bases with no gene match: 9. Germline lookup yields CDR1 DFQATT and CDR2 SNEGSKA (reference sequence). The CDR3 extends over 17 amino acids. The CDR3 spells CSAIPQTSGRGYNEQFF. In DNA, the CDR3 is TGCAGTGCTATTCCCCAAACTAGCGGGAGGGGCTACAATGAGCAGTTCTTC.

In this sample, this clonotype turned up a few times. The chain is built from TRBV5-1 and TRBJ2-3; no firm D call. CDR3 length equals 15 residues. V was cut by 4 bases and J by 0 bases, with 12 bases left in between. The V gene's germline CDR1 is SGHRS and CDR2 YFSETQ. CDR3 region: CASSVPSASTDTQYF. The CDR3 coding sequence is TGCGCCAGCAGCGTGCCGAGTGCTAGCACAGATACGCAGTATTTT. Full variable domain (outside the CDR3, taken from reference TRBV5-1 and TRBJ2-3): KAGVTQTPRYLIKTRGQQVTLSCSPISGHRSVSWYQQTPGQGLQFLFEYFSETQRNKGNFPGRFSGRQFSNSRSEMNVSTLELGDSALYLCASSVPSASTDTQYFGPGTRLTVL.

This clonotype was observed a few times. A much larger clone differs by one base, so this may be a read error. This chain links TRBV5-1 with TRBJ2-1, with D perhaps matching TRBD1 or TRBD2 (5 bases each). CDR1 is SGHRS, CDR2 YFSETQ, per germline. V was trimmed by 4 bases and J by 3 bases, leaving 17 bases between them. The CDR3 runs to 16 residues. CDR3 sequence: CASSRDWGNVYNEQFF. Written as DNA, the CDR3 is TGCGCCAGCAGCAGGGATTGGGGGAACGTCTACAATGAGCAGTTCTTC.

This chain connects TRBV20-1 to TRBJ2-2; D gene uncertain. The CDR3 loop spans 15 amino acids. V shed 4 bases and J shed 4 bases, with 16 bases lying between them. In germline, CDR1 is DFQATT, CDR2 SNEGSKA (reference sequence). The CDR3, as DNA: TGCAGTGCTACCCCGTACTACAGCTCCACCGGGGAGCTGTTTTTT. Translated, it gives CSATPYYSSTGELFF.

This clonotype has just a few counts. The chain combines TRBV23-1 with TRBJ2-4; weak D call: TRBD1 (5 bases). TRBV23-1 is annotated as an ORF whose role is uncertain. This CDR3 comprises 15 residues. V was pared by 4 bases and J by 4 bases, with 14 bases between. Here the CDR3 reads CASSPLGPRKNIQYF. The CDR3 DNA follows: TGCGCCAGCAGTCCTTTGGGGCCGCGAAAAAACATTCAGTACTTC.

The J gene is TRBJ2-7, the V gene TRBV6-5, with 7 bases that match TRBD2. The germline V gene has CDR1 MNHEY and CDR2 SVGAGI. The CDR3 spans 14 residues. J was trimmed by 7 bases and V by 0 bases; bases with no gene match: 6. Here the CDR3 reads CASSYSMSGGEQYF. CDR3 nucleotide sequence: TGTGCCAGCAGTTACTCGATGTCGGGAGGAGAGCAGTACTTC.

This clonotype was recorded at least ten times. The chain couples TRBV25-1 to TRBJ2-7, with D hard to call. V lost 5 bases and J lost 3, with 5 bases in between. Germline V gives CDR1 MGHDK, CDR2 SYGVNS. This CDR3 comprises 11 residues. DNA of the CDR3: TGTGCCAGCAGTTCTAACTACGAGCAGTACTTC. It is translated as CASSSNYEQYF.

Only a few counts were recorded for this clonotype. V and J are TRBV7-2 and TRBJ1-5; D perhaps matches TRBD1 (5 bases). Per the germline V gene, CDR1 is SGHTA and CDR2 is FQGNSA. This CDR3 comprises 15 residues. Trimming pared 3 bases from V and 3 bases from J, leaving 12 bases between. CDR3: CASSFGRDLNQPQHF. CDR3 bases: TGTGCCAGCAGCTTTGGACGGGACCTCAATCAGCCCCAGCATTTT. Full variable domain (outside the CDR3, taken from reference TRBV7-2 and TRBJ1-5): GAGVSQSPSNKVTEKGKDVELRCDPISGHTALYWYRQSLGQGLEFLIYFQGNSAPDKSGLPSDRFSAERTGGSVSTLTIQRTQQEDSAVYLCASSFGRDLNQPQHFGDGTRLSIL.

The CDR3 region has the DNA TGTGCCATCGGGGTAGCGGGAGGGCGAAGGTTAAAGGTGGGAAATGAGCAGTTCTTC. It yields the protein CAIGVAGGRRLKVGNEQFF. This chain joins TRBV10-3 and TRBJ2-1; 11 bases are a match to TRBD2. There are 19 residues in the CDR3. Looked up from germline, CDR1 is ENHRY and CDR2 is SYGVKD. Germline trimming cut 8 bases from V and 7 bases from J; bases unmatched to any gene: 22.

This clonotype was counted many times. This chain connects TRBV9 to TRBJ2-1; D uncertain. The CDR3 has 14 residues. V gave up 4 bases and J gave up 5 bases, with 13 bases separating them. Germline V gives CDR1 SGDLS, CDR2 YYNGEE. The CDR3 loop reads CASSIRGNNNEQFF. CDR3 bases: TGTGCCAGCAGCATTAGAGGTAACAACAATGAGCAGTTCTTC.

This clonotype occurred a few times. This chain joins TRBV18 and TRBJ2-5, with D possibly TRBD1 on 5 matching bases. Per germline, CDR1 KGHSH and CDR2 LQKENI. Deletions cut 1 base from V and 2 bases from J, with 8 bases between. There are 14 residues in the CDR3. The CDR3 is CASSPLPGQETQYF. CDR3 DNA: TGTGCCAGCTCACCACTTCCAGGGCAAGAGACCCAGTACTTC.

As regards this clonotype: A much larger clonotype is one base distant, so this may be a read error. The rearrangement joins TRBV5-6 to TRBJ2-1, with D maybe TRBD1 (6 bases). This CDR3 has 13 residues. CDR1 SGHDT and CDR2 YYEEEE come from the germline V gene. V was clipped by 7 bases and J by 8 bases, with 16 bases between them. The CDR3 spells CASARGSLDEQFF. Written as DNA, the CDR3 is TGTGCCAGCGCGAGGGGGAGTTTGGATGAGCAGTTCTTC.